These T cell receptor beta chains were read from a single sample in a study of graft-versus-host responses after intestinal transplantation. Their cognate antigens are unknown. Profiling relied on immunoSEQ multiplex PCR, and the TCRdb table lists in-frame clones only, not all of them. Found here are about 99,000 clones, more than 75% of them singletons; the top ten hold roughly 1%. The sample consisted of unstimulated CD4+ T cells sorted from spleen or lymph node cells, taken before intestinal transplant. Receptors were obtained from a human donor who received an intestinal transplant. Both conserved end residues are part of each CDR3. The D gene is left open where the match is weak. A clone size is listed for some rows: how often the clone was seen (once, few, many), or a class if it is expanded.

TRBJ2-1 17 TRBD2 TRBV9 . TGTGCCAGCAGCGTAGGGACCCCAGCGGGGGGGCTCAATGAGCAGTTCTTC CASSVGTPAGGLNEQFF
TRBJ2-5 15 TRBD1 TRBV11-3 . TGTGCCAGCAGCGCGGGACAGGGGGATCGAGAGACCCAGTACTTC CASSAGQGDRETQYF
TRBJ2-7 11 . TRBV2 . TGTGCCAGCACTGGAACCTACGAGCAGTACTTC CASTGTYEQYF
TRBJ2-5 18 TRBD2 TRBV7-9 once TGTGCCAGCAGCTTAACATATTTTCGAGCGGGAGAAGGGGAGACCCAGTACTTC CASSLTYFRAGEGETQYF
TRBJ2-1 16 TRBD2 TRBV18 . TGTGCCAGCTCACCAGGGACTAGCGGGAGGAGGGATGAGCAGTTCTTC CASSPGTSGRRDEQFF
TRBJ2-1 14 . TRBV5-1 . TGCGCCAGAAGAAACTTTTCGGGGGGCGATGAGCAGTTCTTC CARRNFSGGDEQFF
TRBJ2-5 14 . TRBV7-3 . TGTGCCAGCAGCTCAGGTACAGGGCGAGAGACCCAGTACTTC CASSSGTGRETQYF
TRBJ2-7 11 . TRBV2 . TGTGCCAGCAGTGGACCCTACGAGCAGTACTTC CASSGPYEQYF
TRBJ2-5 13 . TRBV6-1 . TGTGCCAGCAGTGAAATCAGGCAAGAGACCCAGTACTTC CASSEIRQETQYF
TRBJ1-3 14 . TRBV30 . TGTGCCTGGAGTGTCGGGGGAACTGGAAACACCATATATTTT CAWSVGGTGNTIYF
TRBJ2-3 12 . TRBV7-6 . TGTGCCAGCAGCCCCAACCCCCATACGCAGTATTTT CASSPNPHTQYF
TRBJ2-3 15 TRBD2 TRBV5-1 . TGCGCCAGCAGCTTGGTGGCGGGGGGGGCAGATACGCAGTATTTT CASSLVAGGADTQYF
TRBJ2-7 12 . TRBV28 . TGTGCCAGCAGTTTGGGTCCCCAGGAGCAGTACTTC CASSLGPQEQYF
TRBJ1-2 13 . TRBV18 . TGTGCCAGCTCATCCGGACGGGACTATGGCTACACCTTC CASSSGRDYGYTF
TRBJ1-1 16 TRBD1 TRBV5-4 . TGTGCCAGCAGCTCGGACAGGGGGTTGGCTGGCACTGAAGCTTTCTTT CASSSDRGLAGTEAFF
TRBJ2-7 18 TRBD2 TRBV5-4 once TGTGCCAGCAGCTCCCCCGGGACTAGCGGGAGAAAATCCTACGAGCAGTACTTC CASSSPGTSGRKSYEQYF
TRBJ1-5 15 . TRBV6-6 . TGTGCCAGCAGTTACTCGGCAGTCCTCAATCAGCCCCAGCATTTT CASSYSAVLNQPQHF
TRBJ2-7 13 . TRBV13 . TGTGCCAGCAGCCTGGGCCTTGCCTACGAGCAGTACTTC CASSLGLAYEQYF
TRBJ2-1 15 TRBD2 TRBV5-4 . TGTGCCAGCAGCACAGGACTAGCGGGGCTCAATGAGCAGTTCTTC CASSTGLAGLNEQFF
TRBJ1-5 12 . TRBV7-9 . TGTGCCAGCAGCTTCGGTGAACAGCCCCAGCATTTT CASSFGEQPQHF
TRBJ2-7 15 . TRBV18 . TGTGCCAGCTCACCCCAGGGTGTAGGATCCTACGAGCAGTACTTC CASSPQGVGSYEQYF
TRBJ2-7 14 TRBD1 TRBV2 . TGTGCCAGCATCAAAACAGGGGGCAGCTACGAGCAGTACTTC CASIKTGGSYEQYF
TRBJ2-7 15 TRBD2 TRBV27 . TGTGCCAGCAGTTTAGGGGGGGTAGAAATTTACGAGCAGTACTTC CASSLGGVEIYEQYF
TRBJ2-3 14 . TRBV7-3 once TGTGCCAGCCGCCGAAGTGTATATACAGATACGCAGTATTTT CASRRSVYTDTQYF
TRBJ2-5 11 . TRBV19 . TGTGCCAGTACCTATCAAGAGACCCAGTACTTC CASTYQETQYF
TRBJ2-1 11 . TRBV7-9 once TGTGCCAGCAGCTTAGGACTGGGGCAGTTCTTC CASSLGLGQFF
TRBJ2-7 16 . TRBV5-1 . TGCGCCAGCAGTTTTAATACCGGAGGGCCGACCTACGAGCAGTACTTC CASSFNTGGPTYEQYF
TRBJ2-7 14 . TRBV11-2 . TGTGCCAGCAGCTTTGCCGAACTCGACTACGAGCAGTACTTC CASSFAELDYEQYF
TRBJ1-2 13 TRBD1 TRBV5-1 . TGCGCCAGCAGCCCGGGACAGGCATCTGGCTACACCTTC CASSPGQASGYTF
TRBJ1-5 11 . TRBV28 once TGTGCCAGCAGTTTTGATCAGCCCCAGCATTTT CASSFDQPQHF
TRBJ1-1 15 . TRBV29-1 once TGCAGCGTTGTAGTTTGGGGTTTTCGGTGGACTGAAGCTTTCTTT CSVVVWGFRWTEAFF
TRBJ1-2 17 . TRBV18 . TGTGCCAGCTCACCTGGTAGGGTCCACAGAGCTAACTATGGCTACACCTTC CASSPGRVHRANYGYTF
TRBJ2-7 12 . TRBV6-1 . TGTGCCAGCAGTGACAGGGGTTGGGAGCAGTACTTC CASSDRGWEQYF
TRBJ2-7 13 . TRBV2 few TGTGCCAGCACCCCCGACAGGCCGGACGAGCAGTACTTC CASTPDRPDEQYF
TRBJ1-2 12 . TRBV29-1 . TGCAGCGCCAGTGGCTCAGACTATGGCTACACCTTC CSASGSDYGYTF
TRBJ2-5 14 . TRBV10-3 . TGTGCCATCAGTGAAAGACAGTTCCAAGAGACCCAGTACTTC CAISERQFQETQYF
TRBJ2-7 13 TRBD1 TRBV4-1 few TGCGCCAGCAGCCAAGCGCCGGGACAGAAGCAGTACTTC CASSQAPGQKQYF
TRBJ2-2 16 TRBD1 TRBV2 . TGTGCCAGCAGTGTAGGACAGGGTGGGCGGACCGGGGAGCTGTTTTTT CASSVGQGGRTGELFF
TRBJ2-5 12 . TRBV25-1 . TGTGCCAGCAGTGGCATCGGGGAGACCCAGTACTTC CASSGIGETQYF
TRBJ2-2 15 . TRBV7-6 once TGTGCCAGCAGCTTAGATCTGGCAAACACCGGGGAGCTGTTTTTT CASSLDLANTGELFF
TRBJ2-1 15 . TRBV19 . TGTGCCAGTAGTCTATCAGGGAAACGGGGCAATGAGCAGTTCTTC CASSLSGKRGNEQFF
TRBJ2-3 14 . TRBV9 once TGTGCCAGCAGCGTAGGAGCGGAGGGGGATACGCAGTATTTT CASSVGAEGDTQYF
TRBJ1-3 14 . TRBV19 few TGTGCCAGTAGTATAGGGGGCTCTGGAAACACCATATATTTT CASSIGGSGNTIYF
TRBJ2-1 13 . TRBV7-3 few TGTGCCAGCAGCTTGGGTAGTGACAGGGAGCAGTTCTTC CASSLGSDREQFF
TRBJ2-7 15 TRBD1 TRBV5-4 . TGTGCCAGCAGCACGGGACAGGGGGGATCCTACGAGCAGTACTTC CASSTGQGGSYEQYF
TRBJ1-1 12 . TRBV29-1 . TGCAGCGTTGTACGGCTTGACACTGAAGCTTTCTTT CSVVRLDTEAFF
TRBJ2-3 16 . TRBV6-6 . TGTGCCAGCAGTTACGTCCGGGACTTCTTGCCAGATACGCAGTATTTT CASSYVRDFLPDTQYF
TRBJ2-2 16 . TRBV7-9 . TGTGCCAGCAGCATTGGACGGGAACCGAACACCGGGGAGCTGTTTTTT CASSIGREPNTGELFF
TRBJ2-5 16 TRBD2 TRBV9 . TGTGCCAGCAGCGTGGGAGGGACTAGCGGTCAAGAGACCCAGTACTTC CASSVGGTSGQETQYF
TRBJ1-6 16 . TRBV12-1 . TGTGCCAGCAGCTTTGGAGATAGAGGGGAGAATTCACCCCTCCACTTT CASSFGDRGENSPLHF
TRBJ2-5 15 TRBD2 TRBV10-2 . TGCGCCAGCAGTGAGGCGGGAGGGCGGTGGGAGACCCAGTACTTC CASSEAGGRWETQYF
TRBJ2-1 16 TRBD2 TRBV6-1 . TGTGCCAGCAGTGAAGGGCCGGGCGGGAGGATCAATGAGCAGTTCTTC CASSEGPGGRINEQFF
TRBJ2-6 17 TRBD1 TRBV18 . TGTGCCAGCTCGCTCTCCCACAGGGGCTCTGGGGCCAACGTCCTGACTTTC CASSLSHRGSGANVLTF
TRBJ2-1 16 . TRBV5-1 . TGCGCCAGCAGAAGGATCGCCCGGACCCAAGTAGCTGAGCAGTTCTTC CASRRIARTQVAEQFF
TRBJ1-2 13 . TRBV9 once TGTGCCAGCAGCTCAGCCGGGGCCCGGGGCTACACCTTC CASSSAGARGYTF
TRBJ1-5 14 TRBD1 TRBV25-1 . TGTGCCAGCAGTGCCCAGGGGGTCTTTCAGCCCCAGCATTTT CASSAQGVFQPQHF
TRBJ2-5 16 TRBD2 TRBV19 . TGTGCCAGTAGTCCCCGGACTAGCGGGAGGGAAGAGACCCAGTACTTC CASSPRTSGREETQYF
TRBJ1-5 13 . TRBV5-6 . TGTGCCAGCAGCGTCCGACAGAATCAGCCCCAGCATTTT CASSVRQNQPQHF
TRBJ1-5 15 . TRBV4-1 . TGCGCCAGCAGCCAAAGTGGGCGTGGAGATCAGCCCCAGCATTTT CASSQSGRGDQPQHF
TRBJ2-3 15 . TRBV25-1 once TGTGCCAGCAGTGAATCCCTCGATTCCACAGATACGCAGTATTTT CASSESLDSTDTQYF